One and the same sample provided the 13 T cell receptor beta chains below, sequenced in a study of T cell repertoires in cytomegalovirus infection. Via MiXCR, TCRdb re-called the reads, giving one row per CDR3 protein. The data hold a few hundred thousand distinct CDR3 sequences, with roughly 15% observed a single time. Source material: PBMCs. The receptors come from a human donor in good health (CMV status not recorded). Some clones in this sample may be carry-over from other donors' samples.

This clonotype has more than one count but fewer than ten. This chain connects TRBV12-3 or TRBV12-4 to TRBJ2-7; tentative D call: TRBD2 (6 bases). V lost 8 bases and J 7 bases, leaving 21 bases between the germline ends. This CDR3 spans 14 amino acids. The CDR3 is CASGGLGPGGEQYF. CDR3 DNA: TGTGCCAGCGGGGGTCTAGGGCCCGGAGGGGAGCAGTACTTC.

The V and J genes are TRBV19 and TRBJ1-5; D gene ambiguous. This CDR3 comprises 12 residues. The germline V gene encodes CDR1 LNHDA and CDR2 SQIVND (reference sequence). V was clipped by 5 bases and J by 1 base, with 3 bases between them. CDR3 in DNA: TGTGCCAGTAGTCACAGCAATCAGCCCCAGCATTTT. This sequence encodes CASSHSNQPQHF.

This clonotype was counted at least ten times. This rearrangement joins TRBV6-2 or TRBV6-3 to TRBJ1-4; D is unresolved. Trimming took 0 bases from V and 8 from J, leaving 13 bases between them. The CDR3 length is 15 residues. Germline-derived CDR1 and CDR2 are MNHEY and SVGEGT. CDR3 DNA: TGTGCCAGCAGTTACTCCGTCGGGGATTTCGAAAAACTGTTTTTT. Its translation is CASSYSVGDFEKLFF.

The chain couples TRBV23-1 to TRBJ1-2; D not resolved. TRBV23-1 qualifies as an ORF whose function is uncertain. V lost 4 bases, J lost 8 bases, and 11 bases lay in between. The CDR3 runs 12 residues. CDR3 nucleotide sequence: TGCGCCAGCAGTCGGACGGGCGGCGGCTACACCTTC. Encoded protein: CASSRTGGGYTF.

This clonotype occurred many times. The chain joins TRBV4-2 to TRBJ1-4; D gene unclear. CDR1 LGHNA and CDR2 YNFKEQ come from the germline V gene. Trimming shortened V by 6 bases and J by 4 bases, and 9 bases separated the two germline ends. The length of the CDR3 is 13 residues. CDR3 sequence (DNA): TGTGCCAGCAGGACACACCTTAATGAAAAACTGTTTTTT. Protein product: CASRTHLNEKLFF.

The chain uses TRBV18 and TRBJ1-5; perhaps TRBD1 as D (6 bases). With 6 bases removed from V and 4 bases from J, the gap between germline ends came to 10 bases. CDR1 and CDR2 from the germline V gene are KGHSH and LQKENI. The CDR3 is made up of 13 amino acids. For the CDR3, the DNA is TGTGCCAGCTCCCCAGGGGAGAATCAGCCCCAGCATTTT. Translating it yields CASSPGENQPQHF. Full variable domain (rest looked up from reference TRBV18 and TRBJ1-5): NAGVMQNPRHLVRRRGQEARLRCSPMKGHSHVYWYRQLPEEGLKFMVYLQKENIIDESGMPKERFSAEFPKEGPSILRIQQVVRGDSAAYFCASSPGENQPQHFGDGTRLSIL.

This clonotype showed up many times. This chain connects TRBV7-2 to TRBJ1-2, with D uncertain. There are 15 residues in the CDR3. The germline V and J ends were trimmed by 0 bases and 3 bases, with 11 bases remaining between them. Germline lookup yields CDR1 SGHTA and CDR2 FQGNSA. The CDR3 here is CASSLAGPQHYGYTF. The DNA of the CDR3 is TGTGCCAGCAGCTTAGCAGGTCCCCAGCACTATGGCTACACCTTC. Full variable domain (rest looked up from reference TRBV7-2 and TRBJ1-2): GAGVSQSPSNKVTEKGKDVELRCDPISGHTALYWYRQSLGQGLEFLIYFQGNSAPDKSGLPSDRFSAERTGGSVSTLTIQRTQQEDSAVYLCASSLAGPQHYGYTFGSGTRLTVV.

This clonotype was seen only a few times. V is TRBV6-5 and J is TRBJ1-5; the D is unclear. Germline V lookup: CDR1 MNHEY, CDR2 SVGAGI. The CDR3 is 13 amino acids. Deletions cut 5 bases from V and 7 bases from J, with 12 bases between. The CDR3 DNA is TGTGCCAGCAGTCGTGAATGGGGACAGCCCCAGCATTTT. Translating gives CASSREWGQPQHF.

As concerns this clonotype: Being one base from a much bigger clone, this may be a read error. The chain links TRBV27 to TRBJ1-1; the D gene is possibly TRBD1 (5 bases). The CDR3 runs 13 residues. With 6 bases removed from V and 2 bases from J, the gap between germline ends came to 10 bases. Germline CDR1 reads MNHEY; CDR2 reads SMNVEV (reference sequence). The CDR3 DNA follows: TGTGCCAGCAGCCGCGGGGACAACACTGAAGCTTTCTTT. Amino acid sequence: CASSRGDNTEAFF.

V is TRBV20-1 and J is TRBJ2-7; 10 nucleotides match TRBD1. V was clipped by 5 bases and J by 2 bases; unmatched bases: 9. This CDR3 is 15 amino acids long. Germline CDR1 reads DFQATT; CDR2 reads SNEGSKA (reference sequence). CDR3: CSAPEGGTGAYEQYF. DNA for the CDR3: TGCAGTGCTCCCGAGGGGGGGACAGGGGCCTACGAGCAGTACTTC.

This clonotype came up a few times. This chain uses TRBV4-1 with TRBJ1-6; D not resolved. The CDR3 covers 16 residues. V lost 0 bases and J lost 7, with 13 bases in between. The germline V gene has CDR1 MGHRA and CDR2 YSYEKL. The CDR3 sequence: CASSQEGSAANSPLHF. As DNA, the CDR3 is TGCGCCAGCAGCCAAGAGGGCAGTGCGGCGAATTCACCCCTCCACTTT.

The chain combines TRBV12-3 or TRBV12-4 with TRBJ2-3; 9 bases agree with TRBD2. The V gene end was trimmed by 2 bases and the J gene end by 2 bases; junction bases not matched to a gene: 8. The CDR3 runs to 17 residues. The CDR3 loop reads CASSLYGLAGNTDTQYF. As DNA, the CDR3 is TGTGCCAGCAGTTTATACGGGCTAGCGGGGAACACAGATACGCAGTATTTT.

This clonotype was detected many times. This rearrangement joins TRBV28 to TRBJ2-1, with 9 nucleotides matching TRBD2. The CDR3 extends over 15 amino acids. Trimming removed 6 bases from V and 5 bases from J; junction bases left unmatched: 8. CDR1 and CDR2 (germline): MDHEN, SYDVKM. The CDR3: CASSRAGGLHNEQFF. The CDR3 nucleotides read TGTGCCAGCAGCAGAGCGGGGGGCCTCCACAATGAGCAGTTCTTC. Full variable domain (outside the CDR3, taken from reference TRBV28 and TRBJ2-1): DVKVTQSSRYLVKRTGEKVFLECVQDMDHENMFWYRQDPGLGLRLIYFSYDVKMKEKGDIPEGYSVSREKKERFSLILESASTNQTSMYLCASSRAGGLHNEQFFGPGTRLTVL.